This section outlines one TCR beta chain sequence together with its context. Its antigen remains unidentified. The data derive from a study of cytomegalovirus exposure and HLA in healthy donors. Study-wide points: The authors assumed roughly uniform sequencing depth across donors for presence/absence analyses. The listing of about 150 TCR beta chains classed them as cytomegalovirus-associated.

PCR involved 60 Vbeta and 13 Jbeta primers. Using immunoSEQ multiplex PCR, the repertoire was profiled, and TCRdb retains in-frame clones only, with some absent. The table records roughly 290,000 clones, 85% to 90% of them present only once. The germline CDR1 and CDR2 sequences are MNHEY and SVGAGI. The trim removed 4 bases at V and 3 bases at J, leaving 6 bases unmatched. The CDR3 has 15 amino acids. The V call is TRBV6-5, the J call TRBJ1-3, with TRBD1 matching over 7 bases. The sequencing sample was made of PBMCs. The source of this sequence is a woman aged 18-29 years in good health and CMV-seronegative. CDR3 loop: CASSSGTDGGNTIYF. The CDR3, as DNA: TGTGCCAGCAGTTCCGGGACAGACGGTGGAAACACCATATATTTT.